The 29 T cell receptor beta chains given below trace back to one sample, sequenced in a study of T cell responses to AZD1222 COVID-19 vaccine. Clones were read by immunoSEQ multiplex PCR, and TCRdb kept only the in-frame ones, dropping some. The sample comprises 150,000 to 200,000 clones, 90% to 95% of which are singletons, and 7.5% to 9.5% rests with the top ten. The source was peripheral blood, collected on day 0 of AZD1222 vaccination. These receptors came from an adult in good health.

V gene TRBV28 combines with J gene TRBJ2-3; D is possibly TRBD2 (6 bases). Looked up from germline, CDR1 is MDHEN and CDR2 is SYDVKM. This CDR3 spans 15 amino acids. V dropped 5 bases and J dropped 6 bases, with 18 bases sitting between them. CDR3 amino acids: CASSPQAGPGDTQYF. The DNA for the CDR3 is TGTGCCAGCAGTCCTCAAGCGGGCCCAGGGGATACGCAGTATTTT. Filled out from reference TRBV28 and TRBJ2-3, the complete variable domain reads DVKVTQSSRYLVKRTGEKVFLECVQDMDHENMFWYRQDPGLGLRLIYFSYDVKMKEKGDIPEGYSVSREKKERFSLILESASTNQTSMYLCASSPQAGPGDTQYFGPGTRLTVL.

This rearrangement joins TRBV9 to TRBJ2-1, with D unresolved. V lost 0 bases, J lost 10 bases, and 11 bases lay in between. This CDR3 comprises 13 residues. Germline loops: CDR1 SGDLS, CDR2 YYNGEE. The DNA for the CDR3 is TGTGCCAGCAGCGTAGAGGTGGTAAACGAGCAGTTCTTC. Encoded protein: CASSVEVVNEQFF.

The V gene is TRBV9, the J gene TRBJ1-3; D remains ambiguous. Germline V gene sequence: CDR1 SGDLS, CDR2 YYNGEE. This CDR3 contains 15 residues. Trimming removed 4 bases at V and 1 base at J, with 12 bases between. CDR3 sequence reads: CASSPQVQSGNTIYF. The CDR3 DNA reads as TGTGCCAGCAGCCCTCAGGTCCAGTCTGGAAACACCATATATTTT.

This clone came up once. The chain links TRBV7-3 to TRBJ2-5; D call uncertain. Trimming removed 3 bases at V and 2 bases at J, with 7 bases between. This CDR3 spans 13 amino acids. Germline CDR1 SGHTA, CDR2 FQGTGA. Here the CDR3 DNA reads TGTGCCAGCAGCTTTGGAGCGCAAGAGACCCAGTACTTC. Its translation: CASSFGAQETQYF.

The chain recombines TRBV3-1 (or the pseudogene TRBV3-2) with TRBJ1-1; unclear D gene. CDR3 length: 13 amino acids. V lost 4 bases to trimming and J lost 0 bases, with 6 bases between them. CDR1 LGHDT and CDR2 YNNKEL come from the germline V gene (reference sequence). CDR3: CASSRFMNTEAFF. CDR3 nucleotides: TGTGCCAGCAGCCGATTTATGAACACTGAAGCTTTCTTT.

V and J are TRBV6-5 and TRBJ1-6; D remains ambiguous. The V end was cut by 9 bases, the J end by 8 bases, with 17 bases between. The CDR3 has 14 residues. Germline V gene data show CDR1 as MNHEY and CDR2 as SVGAGI. The CDR3 here is CASRPGPRDSPLHF. In nucleotides, the CDR3 is TGTGCCAGTAGGCCGGGCCCCCGGGATTCACCCCTCCACTTT.

The chain carries TRBV4-2 and TRBJ2-7; 8 bases align to TRBD2. This CDR3 comprises 19 residues. Germline values: CDR1 LGHNA, CDR2 YNFKEQ. With V trimmed by 2 bases and J by 2 bases, 17 bases remained unmatched. The CDR3 is CASSQKAGVPPAPPYEQYF. The CDR3 coding sequence is TGTGCCAGCAGCCAAAAAGCGGGGGTCCCCCCTGCCCCCCCCTACGAGCAGTACTTC.

This clone has just one count. V is TRBV19 and J is TRBJ1-4; 7 bases map to TRBD1. Germline CDR1 reads LNHDA; CDR2 reads SQIVND (reference sequence). The CDR3 is 14 amino acids. J gave up 7 bases and V 5 bases, and 7 bases lay outside the gene matches. The chain's CDR3 is CASSPRRGGEKLFF. The DNA for the CDR3 is TGTGCCAGTAGTCCCCGCAGGGGGGGTGAAAAACTGTTTTTT.

The chain combines TRBV28 with TRBJ1-1, with D tentatively TRBD1 (5 bases). Germline-derived CDR1 and CDR2 are MDHEN and SYDVKM. CDR3 length: 16 amino acids. Deletions cut 3 bases from V and 1 base from J, with 15 bases between. CDR3 in DNA: TGTGCCAGCAGTTTCCATTTGAGACAGACGAACACTGAAGCTTTCTTT. It is translated as CASSFHLRQTNTEAFF.

This chain links TRBV9 with TRBJ1-6, with D perhaps TRBD1 (6 bases). This CDR3 is 16 amino acids long. From germline, CDR1 is SGDLS and CDR2 YYNGEE. Trimming took 3 bases from V and 4 from J, leaving 14 bases between them. The CDR3: CASSASDSRYNSPLHF. As DNA, the CDR3 is TGTGCCAGCAGCGCTTCGGACAGCCGGTATAATTCACCCCTCCACTTT.

This chain uses TRBV6-5 with TRBJ1-2; 7 bases are a match to TRBD1. This CDR3 region has 14 residues. The germline V gene has CDR1 MNHEY and CDR2 SVGAGI. With V trimmed by 7 bases and J by 4 bases, 9 bases remained unmatched. This CDR3 is CASTPRGWFYGYTF. DNA for the CDR3: TGTGCCAGCACACCCAGGGGGTGGTTCTATGGCTACACCTTC.

The chain employs TRBV27 and TRBJ2-1; 9 bases match TRBD2. The ends lost 6 bases at V and 5 bases at J; junction bases unmatched: 11. This CDR3 comprises 16 residues. CDR1 MNHEY and CDR2 SMNVEV come from the germline V gene (reference sequence). As DNA, the CDR3 is TGTGCCAGCAGCCGGGCGGGGACTAGCAGTAACAATGAGCAGTTCTTC. Translation: CASSRAGTSSNNEQFF.

V and J are TRBV28 and TRBJ2-2; 8 nucleotides line up with TRBD1. V was pared by 4 bases and J by 11 bases, with 18 bases of the junction left unmatched. This CDR3 contains 17 residues. Germline-derived CDR1 and CDR2 are MDHEN and SYDVKM. The CDR3: CASSSSFGTGLKGELFF. The CDR3 nucleotides read TGTGCCAGCAGTTCGTCCTTCGGGACAGGACTAAAGGGAGAGCTGTTTTTT.

The chain has TRBV7-3 and TRBJ1-5; D call uncertain. V was shortened by 5 bases and J by 4 bases, with 9 bases between the two germline ends. The CDR3 contains 13 residues. Germline CDR1 is SGHTA and CDR2 is FQGTGA. CDR3 in amino acids: CASSKGPNQPQHF. The CDR3 DNA is TGTGCCAGCAGCAAAGGTCCGAATCAGCCCCAGCATTTT.

The V gene is TRBV7-3, the J gene TRBJ2-1, with D perhaps TRBD2 (7 bases). From germline, CDR1 is SGHTA and CDR2 FQGTGA. Deletions cut 5 bases from V and 8 bases from J, with 16 bases between. The CDR3 consists of 14 residues. As DNA, the CDR3 is TGTGCCAGCAGCCCGGGGGGCGGGAGACATGAGCAGTTCTTC. This gives the protein CASSPGGGRHEQFF.

This clone showed up just a few times. The chain joins TRBV6-6 to TRBJ2-3, with 7 bases fitting TRBD2. Trimming took 5 bases from V and 8 from J; bases not matched to a gene: 10. Germline V gene lookup returns CDR1 MNHNY and CDR2 SVGAGI (reference sequence). This CDR3 is built from 14 residues. The chain's CDR3 is CASSPLAEAGTQYF. In DNA form, the CDR3 reads TGTGCCAGCAGTCCTCTAGCGGAGGCGGGTACGCAGTATTTT.

The chain employs TRBV5-6 and TRBJ2-3; 9 bases line up with TRBD2. The CDR3 spans 17 residues. Germline V lookup: CDR1 SGHDT, CDR2 YYEEEE. V lost 3 bases, J lost 0 bases, and 8 bases stayed unmatched. The CDR3 region is CASSYSGLAPSTDTQYF. The DNA for the CDR3 is TGTGCCAGCAGCTACTCAGGACTAGCGCCTAGCACAGATACGCAGTATTTT.

The chain uses TRBV28 and TRBJ2-7; no definite D call. Between the trimmed V and J ends, which lost 5 bases and 4 bases, there was a span of 18 bases. The CDR3 totals 15 residues. Germline loops: CDR1 MDHEN, CDR2 SYDVKM. CDR3 loop: CASSPTGLPNYEQYF. CDR3 nucleotides: TGTGCCAGCAGTCCTACCGGCCTCCCAAATTACGAGCAGTACTTC.

The chain recombines TRBV7-6 with TRBJ1-2; D remains ambiguous. This CDR3 spans 15 amino acids. Trimming took 2 bases from V and 0 from J, leaving 10 bases between them. CDR1 SGHVS and CDR2 FNYEAQ come from the germline V gene. The CDR3 coding sequence is TGTGCCAGCAGCTTATCGGCGGCAGCTAACTATGGCTACACCTTC. Its protein product is CASSLSAAANYGYTF.

V and J are TRBV25-1 and TRBJ2-3, with D uncertain. The V gene's germline CDR1 is MGHDK and CDR2 SYGVNS. V was clipped by 1 base and J by 6 bases, with 8 bases between them. The CDR3 has 13 residues. The CDR3 DNA reads TGTGCCAGCAGTGAATTCTGGTCGGATACGCAGTATTTT. Its translation: CASSEFWSDTQYF.

The chain uses TRBV28 and TRBJ1-2; 7 nucleotides match TRBD1. Unmatched junction bases numbered 8, after V lost 2 bases and J lost 8 bases. The CDR3 loop spans 14 amino acids. Germline V gives CDR1 MDHEN, CDR2 SYDVKM. CDR3 nucleotides: TGTGCCAGCAGTTTAACAGGGGACTATTGGGGCTACACCTTC. The encoded protein is CASSLTGDYWGYTF.

The chain has TRBV5-5 and TRBJ1-4; no reliable D call. The germline V and J ends were trimmed by 5 bases and 1 base, with 12 bases remaining between them. The CDR3 consists of 15 residues. The germline gives CDR1 SGHKS, CDR2 YYEKEE (reference sequence). CDR3 residues: CASRATELTNEKLFF. CDR3 bases: TGTGCCAGCAGGGCGACGGAACTAACTAATGAAAAACTGTTTTTT.

V is TRBV28 and J is TRBJ2-7; a weak D match, TRBD2 (7 bases). The germline CDR1 and CDR2 sequences are MDHEN and SYDVKM. The CDR3 runs to 15 residues. V was shortened by 2 bases and J by 1 base, with 12 bases between the two germline ends. The CDR3 nucleotides are TGTGCCAGCAGTTTAGGGGGGGGCCGGTCCTACGAGCAGTACTTC. It specifies CASSLGGGRSYEQYF.

The chain is built from TRBV6-5 and TRBJ2-7; possible D gene TRBD2, 7 bases. This CDR3 is 13 amino acids long. Germline V gene data show CDR1 as MNHEY and CDR2 as SVGAGI. Trimming left V 0 bases short and J 6 bases short, with 9 bases between. CDR3 amino acids: CASSYSRGGEQYF. The CDR3 DNA follows: TGTGCCAGCAGTTACTCGAGGGGGGGCGAGCAGTACTTC.

The V and J genes are TRBV6-2 or TRBV6-3 and TRBJ2-3, with D hard to call. The CDR3 contains 14 residues. The V end was cut by 4 bases, the J end by 2 bases, with 10 bases between. Germline values: CDR1 MNHEY, CDR2 SVGEGT. The CDR3 loop is CASSSPATTDTQYF. CDR3 coding DNA: TGTGCCAGCAGTTCACCGGCTACCACAGATACGCAGTATTTT.

This rearrangement joins TRBV30 to TRBJ1-1; D not certain. This CDR3 region has 13 residues. Germline V CDR1 and CDR2: GTSNPN, SVGIG (reference sequence). V lost 3 bases and J 0 bases, leaving 8 bases between the germline ends. The CDR3 coding sequence is TGTGCCTGGAGGGTCTCGATGAACACTGAAGCTTTCTTT. This gives the protein CAWRVSMNTEAFF. The full variable domain, its missing parts supplied by reference TRBV30 and TRBJ1-1, is SQTIHQWPATLVQPVGSPLSLECTVEGTSNPNLYWYRQAAGRGLQLLFYSVGIGQISSEVPQNLSASRPQDRQFILSSKKLLLSDSGFYLCAWRVSMNTEAFFGQGTRLTVV.

The rearrangement joins TRBV12-5 to TRBJ1-3; no clear D gene. This CDR3 contains 16 residues. In germline, CDR1 is LGHNT, CDR2 FRNRAP. V was clipped by 0 bases and J by 0 bases, with 9 bases between them. CDR3 DNA sequence: TGTGCTAGTGGTTTGGTACGAACGGGCTCTGGAAACACCATATATTTT. It translates to CASGLVRTGSGNTIYF.

The chain recombines TRBV5-4 with TRBJ2-7; no clear D. CDR1 and CDR2 (germline): SGHNT, YYREEE (reference sequence). This CDR3 comprises 12 residues. V dropped 1 base and J dropped 0 bases, with 2 bases sitting between them. Here the CDR3 reads CASSLPSYEQYF. The CDR3 coding sequence is TGTGCCAGCAGCTTGCCCTCCTACGAGCAGTACTTC.

The chain uses TRBV5-5 and TRBJ1-6, with TRBD1 matching over 8 bases. The germline V gene has CDR1 SGHKS and CDR2 YYEKEE (reference sequence). CDR3 length equals 15 residues. V gave up 0 bases and J gave up 8 bases; unmatched junction bases: 4. The CDR3 DNA reads as TGTGCCAGCAGCTTGGAAGGACAGGGCTATTCACCCCTCCACTTT. Its protein is CASSLEGQGYSPLHF. The full variable domain, rest sourced from reference TRBV5-5 and TRBJ1-6, is DAGVTQSPTHLIKTRGQQVTLRCSPISGHKSVSWYQQVLGQGPQFIFQYYEKEERGRGNFPDRFSARQFPNYSSELNVNALLLGDSALYLCASSLEGQGYSPLHFGNGTRLTVT.